This T cell receptor beta chain comes out of a study of cytomegalovirus exposure and HLA in healthy donors. The wider study: Genotyping of more than 300 donors showed that 65% to 90% belonged to the Caucasian-associated ancestry cluster. Study findings and constraints: Among the most significant clusters, several appeared linked to common viral pathogens in a later analysis.

On this clone: Its specificity is not known.

A multiplex PCR was run with 60 Vbeta primers and 13 Jbeta primers. The protocol was immunoSEQ multiplex PCR, while the TCRdb copy is restricted to in-frame clones and leaves out a portion. Of about 190,000 clones listed, just under 75% are singletons. Germline CDR1 and CDR2: MNHEY and SVGAGI. The CDR3 is 15 amino acids. Trimming took 0 bases from V and 9 from J; bases not matched to a gene: 7. V and J are TRBV6-5 and TRBJ2-4; TRBD1 agrees at 8 bases. This sequence originates from a man aged 25-45 years in good health and CMV-seropositive. Sequenced sample: PBMCs. CDR3 residues: CASSYSTRGQAIQYF. Written as DNA, the CDR3 is TGTGCCAGCAGTTACTCGACCAGGGGGCAGGCCATTCAGTACTTC.